This TCR beta chain was found in a study of shared clonotypes between healthy human individuals. About the research overall: Two women and three men aged 18 to 49 served as donors.

Details on this clone: Its specificity is unknown.

Assay execution proceeded at the deep level. Repertoires were generated with immunoSEQ multiplex PCR, while TCRdb's copy carries only in-frame clones and drops some. In the table there are roughly 2.2 million clones, approximately 93% of which are singletons. Study results and limitations: How much donors shared clonotypes was expected to be affected by sequencing depth.

V lost 8 bases, J lost 4 bases, and 5 bases lay in between. This CDR3 spans 11 amino acids. In germline, CDR1 is SNHLY, CDR2 FYNNEI. Sample: naive CD4+ T cells from PBMCs. Subset indicated: CD45RA+ positively selected. The receptor was derived from a man aged 18 to 29 in good health. Some clones in this sample may be carry-over from other donors' samples. The chain uses TRBV2 and TRBJ1-4; D remains unclear. The CDR3 bases are TGTGCCAGCCGCATTAATGAAAAACTGTTTTTT. This gives the protein CASRINEKLFF.